This TCR beta chain was obtained from a study of shared clonotypes between healthy human individuals. Whole-study context: Per-donor plates numbered three CD4 naive, three CD4 memory, two CD8 naive and one CD8 memory.

Regarding this clone: What it recognizes is unknown.

The data were produced by immunoSEQ multiplex PCR, yet TCRdb's version contains in-frame clones alone and is incomplete. Of 2,500,000 or so clones listed, under 95% were seen once; the top ten hold roughly 0.34%. The CD4+ fraction was divided into a CD45RA+ naive subset and a CD45RA-negative memory subset. J gave up 1 base and V 4 bases, and 12 bases lay outside the gene matches. In germline, CDR1 is MGHRA, CDR2 YSYEKL. The CDR3 extends over 18 amino acids. General study points: The genetic and exposure-history diversity represented was limited by few donors. With a few donors compared, approximately 5% of naive CD4 clonotypes were shared.

The rearrangement uses TRBV4-1 and TRBJ2-3; 9 bases map to TRBD1. The sequence derives from a man between 18 and 35 years old in good health. Some clones in this sample may be carry-over from other donors' samples. Sequenced: naive CD4+ T cells from PBMCs. Subset here: CD45RA+ positively selected. CDR3 nucleotide sequence: TGCGCCAGCAGCCGCCTGGACAGGGGTCCTACTCGCACAGATACGCAGTATTTT. Its protein product is CASSRLDRGPTRTDTQYF.